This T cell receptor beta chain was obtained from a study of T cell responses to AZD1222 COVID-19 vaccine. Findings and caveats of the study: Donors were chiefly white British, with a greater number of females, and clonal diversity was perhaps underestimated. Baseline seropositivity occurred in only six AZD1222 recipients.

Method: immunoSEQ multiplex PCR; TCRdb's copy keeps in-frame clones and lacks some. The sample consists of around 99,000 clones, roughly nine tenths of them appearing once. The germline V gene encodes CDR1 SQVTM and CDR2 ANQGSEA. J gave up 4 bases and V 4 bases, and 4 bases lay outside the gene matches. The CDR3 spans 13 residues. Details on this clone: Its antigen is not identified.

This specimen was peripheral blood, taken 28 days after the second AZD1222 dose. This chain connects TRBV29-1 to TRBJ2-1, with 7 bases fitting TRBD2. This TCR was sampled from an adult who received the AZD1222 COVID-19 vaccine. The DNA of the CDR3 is TGCAGCGTTGTGGGGGGGTATTACAATGAGCAGTTCTTC. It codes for CSVVGGYYNEQFF.